The 2 T cell receptor beta chains given below trace back to one sample, sequenced in a study of neoadjuvant nivolumab and ipilimumab in lung cancer (dated by TCRdb to 2018 to 2021). Explained via the paper, the time point label denotes: at surgical resection after neoadjuvant nivolumab +/- ipilimumab. Receptor amplification or capture employed the immunoSEQ multiplex PCR assay. TCRdb obtained this table from immuneACCESS and retained in-frame rearrangements with V and J assigned. These tables miss some clones; where compared with another copy, unresolved V genes account for less than half of the shortfall, and the remainder is unexplained. This sample is represented by tens of thousands of clones; about 92% of them were singletons. Around 2% of the sample belongs to the ten largest clones. Sequencing was performed on peripheral blood, taken after neoadjuvant nivolumab, alone or with ipilimumab, at or shortly before surgery. All receptors come from an adult with non-small cell lung cancer.

The CDR3 protein is CASSPSGTSGYNEQFF. Written as DNA, the CDR3 is TGTGCCAGCTCACCATCCGGGACTAGCGGCTACAATGAGCAGTTCTTC. The chain employs TRBV18 and TRBJ2-1; 11 bases align to TRBD2. Germline V lookup: CDR1 KGHSH, CDR2 LQKENI. There are 16 residues in the CDR3. The V segment lost 2 bases and the J segment 3 bases; nucleotides outside the gene matches: 3.

This clone appeared a single time. The chain joins TRBV28 to TRBJ2-7; 7 bases are shared with TRBD2. V trimming: 8 bases; J trimming: 2 bases; junction bases outside the gene matches: 6. This CDR3 is built from 13 residues. Germline CDR1 reads MDHEN; CDR2 reads SYDVKM. CDR3 protein: CASYKAGTYEQYF. The CDR3 nucleotides read TGTGCCAGCTACAAAGCGGGAACCTACGAGCAGTACTTC. Variable domain in full (rest from reference TRBV28 and TRBJ2-7): DVKVTQSSRYLVKRTGEKVFLECVQDMDHENMFWYRQDPGLGLRLIYFSYDVKMKEKGDIPEGYSVSREKKERFSLILESASTNQTSMYLCASYKAGTYEQYFGPGTRLTVT.